These 6 T cell receptor beta chains were all obtained from the same sample, sequenced in a study of response to subunit inactivated influenza vaccine. Each CDR3 protein gets one entry after TCRdb re-called the RT-PCR reads with MiXCR. The sample yields roughly 650,000 distinct CDR3 sequences, around 16% seen once. The sequencing used PBMCs from blood, collected 11 to 12 days after vaccination. These receptors were taken from a man aged 45-60 years who received an inactivated influenza vaccine.

The V and J genes are TRBV27 and TRBJ2-7; 9 bases are a match to TRBD2. Germline V gives CDR1 MNHEY, CDR2 SMNVEV (reference sequence). There are 16 residues in the CDR3. J lost 6 bases, V lost 6 bases, and 15 bases had no gene match. The CDR3 coding sequence is TGTGCCAGCAGGAATCGGGCGGGAGGGCCTGGATTCGAGCAGTACTTC. Protein product: CASRNRAGGPGFEQYF.

The V call is TRBV7-9, the J call TRBJ2-5; 8 positions agree with TRBD1. The CDR3 loop spans 16 amino acids. Trimming took 3 bases from V and 3 from J; bases not matched to a gene: 9. CDR1 is SEHNR, CDR2 FQNEAQ, per germline (reference sequence). The CDR3 reads CASSLLSRQGKETQYF. The CDR3 bases are TGTGCCAGCAGCTTGCTTTCTCGACAGGGGAAAGAGACCCAGTACTTC.

The gene calls are TRBV29-1 and TRBJ1-1; a weak D match, TRBD1 (5 bases). The germline V and J ends were trimmed by 2 bases and 0 bases, with 10 bases remaining between them. The CDR3 loop spans 14 amino acids. Germline-derived CDR1 and CDR2 are SQVTM and ANQGSEA. In DNA form, the CDR3 reads TGCAGCGTTGAAAGGGGTGGGATGAACACTGAAGCTTTCTTT. Encoded protein: CSVERGGMNTEAFF. Complete variable domain (other parts from reference TRBV29-1 and TRBJ1-1): SAVISQKPSRDICQRGTSLTIQCQVDSQVTMMFWYRQQPGQSLTLIATANQGSEATYESGFVIDKFPISRPNLTFSTLTVSNMSPEDSSIYLCSVERGGMNTEAFFGQGTRLTVV.

This clonotype was seen at least ten times. The chain couples TRBV29-1 to TRBJ2-1; 10 bases line up with TRBD1. Germline assignment: CDR1 SQVTM and CDR2 ANQGSEA. The CDR3 length is 13 residues. J was trimmed by 3 bases and V by 7 bases; bases with no gene match: 3. The CDR3 loop is CSGTGGLYNEQFF. In DNA, the CDR3 is TGCAGCGGGACAGGGGGACTCTACAATGAGCAGTTCTTC.

The CDR3, as DNA: TGTGCCAGCAGTTACTCGTACAGCGCCAATCAGCCCCAGCATTTT. Translated, it gives CASSYSYSANQPQHF. The chain joins TRBV6-2 or TRBV6-3 to TRBJ1-5; D is unclear. Trimming removed 0 bases at V and 3 bases at J, with 9 bases between. The CDR3 runs 15 residues. The germline gives CDR1 MNHEY, CDR2 SVGEGT.

A few counts support this clonotype. V gene TRBV12-3 or TRBV12-4 combines with J gene TRBJ1-1; D perhaps matches TRBD1 (5 bases). The CDR3 covers 13 residues. With 5 bases removed from V and 8 bases from J, the gap between germline ends came to 15 bases. For the CDR3, the DNA is TGTGCCAGCAGTCACCGGGGCCGGGGGGAAGCTTTCTTT. Encoded protein: CASSHRGRGEAFF.